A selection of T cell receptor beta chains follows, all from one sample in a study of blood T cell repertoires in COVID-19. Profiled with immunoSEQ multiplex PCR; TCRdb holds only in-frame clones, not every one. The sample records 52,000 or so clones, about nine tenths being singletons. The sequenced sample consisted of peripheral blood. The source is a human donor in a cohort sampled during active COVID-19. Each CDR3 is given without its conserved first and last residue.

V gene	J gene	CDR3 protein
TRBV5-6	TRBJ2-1	ASSTRGSGRSEQF
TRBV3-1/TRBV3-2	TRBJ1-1	ASSQDLNRLNTEAF
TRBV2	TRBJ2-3	ASSASLRQQSTDTQY
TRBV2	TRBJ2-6	ASSPDFSGANVLT
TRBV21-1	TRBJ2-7	ASSPQGLAGRLEY
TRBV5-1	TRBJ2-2	ASSSQGNTGELF
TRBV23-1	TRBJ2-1	AIYNRDRGPSYNEQF
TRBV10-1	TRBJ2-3	ASSPSGLAGESADTQY
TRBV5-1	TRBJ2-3	ASSSTMRSGDTQY
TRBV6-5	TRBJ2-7	ANARDRRYEQY
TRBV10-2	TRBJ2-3	ASSVTAGAGPDTQY
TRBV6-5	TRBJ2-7	ASRGQLSYEQY
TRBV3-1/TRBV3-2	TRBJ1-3	ASSQTGVFDGNTIY
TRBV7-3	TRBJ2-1	ASSLTGTSKGNEQF
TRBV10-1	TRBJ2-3	ASSATQGGARTDTQY
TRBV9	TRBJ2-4	ASSPRGGAELAKNIQY
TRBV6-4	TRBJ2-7	ASSREASYEQY
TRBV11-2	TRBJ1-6	ASSLSRDSEIDSPLH
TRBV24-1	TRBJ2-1	ATSDYTGSQKQF
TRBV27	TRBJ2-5	ASSYLLGETQY
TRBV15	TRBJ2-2	ATSAHSTGELF
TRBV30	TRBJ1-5	ALGTGLDQPQH
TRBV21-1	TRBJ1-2	ASSKAPGCHGYT
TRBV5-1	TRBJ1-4	ASSQGTSSEKLF
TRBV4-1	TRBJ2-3	ASSRTPGQGSTDTQY
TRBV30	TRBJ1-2	AWADVPGGYT